Included here is one TCR beta chain sequence, with context. From the 5' RACE reads, TCRdb called clonotypes with MiXCR, one entry per CDR3 protein. Among 15,000 to 20,000 distinct CDR3 sequences listed, roughly a fifth were seen once. The sample belongs to a study of spatial heterogeneity in lung cancer. Time point here: sample taken at primary tumor resection. Researchers sequenced whole RNA taken from tumor, nontumor lung or frozen PBMC without sorting. Germline V gives CDR1 SGDLS, CDR2 YYNGEE. This CDR3 contains 13 residues. Trimming shortened V by 7 bases and J by 9 bases, and 17 bases separated the two germline ends.

This clonotype originated in a female donor with early-stage non-small cell lung cancer. J is TRBJ2-4 and V is TRBV9; either TRBD1 or TRBD2 may fit D (6 bases each). The specimen comprised PBMCs, sampled at surgery. CDR3 nucleotide sequence: TGTGCCAGCGGCACCGGGGGCCGGGGCATTCAGTACTTC. Translation gives CASGTGGRGIQYF.